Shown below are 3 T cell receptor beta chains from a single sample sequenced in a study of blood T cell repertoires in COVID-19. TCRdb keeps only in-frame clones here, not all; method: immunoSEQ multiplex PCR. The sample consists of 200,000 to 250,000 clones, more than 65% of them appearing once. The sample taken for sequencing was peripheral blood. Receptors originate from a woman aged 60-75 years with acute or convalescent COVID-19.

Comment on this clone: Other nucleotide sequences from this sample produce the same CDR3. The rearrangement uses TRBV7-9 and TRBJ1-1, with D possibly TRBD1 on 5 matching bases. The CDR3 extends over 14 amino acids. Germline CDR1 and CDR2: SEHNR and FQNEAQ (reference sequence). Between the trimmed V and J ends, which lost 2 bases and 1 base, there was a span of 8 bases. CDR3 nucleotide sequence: TGTGCCAGCAGCTTACAGGGCCCGAACACTGAAGCTTTCTTT. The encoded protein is CASSLQGPNTEAFF.

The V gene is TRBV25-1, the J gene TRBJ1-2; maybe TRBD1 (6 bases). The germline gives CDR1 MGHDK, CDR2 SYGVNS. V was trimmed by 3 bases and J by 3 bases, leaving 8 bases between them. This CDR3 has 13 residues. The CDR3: CASSDDRHYGYTF. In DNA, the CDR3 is TGTGCCAGCAGTGACGACAGGCACTATGGCTACACCTTC.

CDR3 loop: CASTPIGDIFKNTIYF. CDR3 DNA: TGTGCCAGTACACCCATTGGGGACATCTTTAAAAACACCATATATTTT. This chain uses TRBV19 with TRBJ1-3, with a tentative D call TRBD1 (6 bases). The CDR3 contains 16 residues. Germline CDR1 reads LNHDA; CDR2 reads SQIVND (reference sequence). Trimming cost V 7 bases and J 6 bases, with 22 bases left between them.